This T cell receptor (beta chain) was captured in a study of blood T cells in healthy people across ages. Trimming cost V 4 bases and J 4 bases, with 17 bases left between them. The CDR3 extends over 15 amino acids. Germline CDR1 and CDR2: SGDLS and YYNGEE. Together with a sample-barcoded 5' primer, a J-beta primer mix was included in a second PCR lasting about 7 to 12 cycles. Each CDR3 protein gets one entry after TCRdb re-called the 5' RACE reads with MiXCR. The data contain around 900,000 distinct CDR3 sequences, 51% of them seen just once; the ten biggest clones take up roughly 23%. The chain is built from TRBV9 and TRBJ2-5; TRBD2 might be the D (7 bases). The source is a woman aged 55 to 70 in good health. The sequenced material came from blood. CDR3 sequence: CASSSQGGGRETQYF. The CDR3 DNA follows: TGTGCCAGCAGCTCCCAAGGGGGAGGGCGAGAGACCCAGTACTTC.